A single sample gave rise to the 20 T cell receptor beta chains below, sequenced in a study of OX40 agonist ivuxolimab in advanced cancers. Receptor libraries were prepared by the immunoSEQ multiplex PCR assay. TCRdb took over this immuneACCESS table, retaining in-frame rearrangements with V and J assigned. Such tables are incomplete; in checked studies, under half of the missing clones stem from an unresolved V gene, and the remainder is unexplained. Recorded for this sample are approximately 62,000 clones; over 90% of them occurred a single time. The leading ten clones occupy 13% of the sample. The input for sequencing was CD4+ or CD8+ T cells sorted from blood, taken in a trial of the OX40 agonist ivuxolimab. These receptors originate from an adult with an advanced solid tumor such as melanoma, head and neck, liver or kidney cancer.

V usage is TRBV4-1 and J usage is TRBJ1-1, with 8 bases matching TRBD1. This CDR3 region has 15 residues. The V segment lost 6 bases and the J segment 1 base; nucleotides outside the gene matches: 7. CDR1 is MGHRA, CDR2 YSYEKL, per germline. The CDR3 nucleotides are TGCGCCAGCAGACGGACAGGGTCGACGAACACTGAAGCTTTCTTT. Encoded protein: CASRRTGSTNTEAFF.

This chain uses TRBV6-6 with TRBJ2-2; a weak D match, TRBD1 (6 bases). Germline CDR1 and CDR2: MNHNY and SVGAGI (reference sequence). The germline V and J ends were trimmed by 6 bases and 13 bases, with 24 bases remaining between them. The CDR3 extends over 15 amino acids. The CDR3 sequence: CASSYGSRGSGWLFF. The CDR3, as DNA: TGTGCCAGCAGCTATGGGAGTAGGGGGTCAGGGTGGCTGTTTTTT.

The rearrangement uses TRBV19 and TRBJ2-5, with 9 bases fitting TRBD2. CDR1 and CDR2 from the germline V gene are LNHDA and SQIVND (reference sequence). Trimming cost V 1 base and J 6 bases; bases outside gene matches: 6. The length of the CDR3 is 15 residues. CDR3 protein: CASSIVASGDQTQYF. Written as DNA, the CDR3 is TGTGCCAGTAGTATAGTGGCTAGCGGGGACCAGACCCAGTACTTC. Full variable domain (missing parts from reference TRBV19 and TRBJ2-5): DGGITQSPKYLFRKEGQNVTLSCEQNLNHDAMYWYRQDPGQGLRLIYYSQIVNDFQKGDIAEGYSVSREKKESFPLTVTSAQKNPTAFYLCASSIVASGDQTQYFGPGTRLLVL.

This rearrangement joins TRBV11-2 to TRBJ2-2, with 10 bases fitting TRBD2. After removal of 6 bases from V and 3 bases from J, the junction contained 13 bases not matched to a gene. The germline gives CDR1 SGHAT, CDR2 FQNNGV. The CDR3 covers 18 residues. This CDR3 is CASSLGFSGGEHTGELFF. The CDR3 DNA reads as TGTGCCAGCAGTCTGGGCTTCAGCGGGGGGGAACACACCGGGGAGCTGTTTTTT.

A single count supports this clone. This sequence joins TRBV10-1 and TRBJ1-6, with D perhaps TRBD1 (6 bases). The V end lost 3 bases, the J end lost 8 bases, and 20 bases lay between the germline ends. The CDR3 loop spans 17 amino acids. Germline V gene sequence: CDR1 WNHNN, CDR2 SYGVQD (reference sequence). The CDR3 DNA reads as TGCGCCAGCAGTGAAGCGGGGTCAAGGGACATATATTCACCCCTCCACTTT. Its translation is CASSEAGSRDIYSPLHF.

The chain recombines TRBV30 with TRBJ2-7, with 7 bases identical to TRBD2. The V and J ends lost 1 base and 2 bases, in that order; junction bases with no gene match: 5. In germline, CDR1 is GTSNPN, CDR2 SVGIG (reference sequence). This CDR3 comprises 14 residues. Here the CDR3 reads CAWSGAGVPYEQYF. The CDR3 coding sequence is TGTGCCTGGAGTGGGGCGGGAGTCCCCTACGAGCAGTACTTC. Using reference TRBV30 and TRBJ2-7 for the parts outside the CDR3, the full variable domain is SQTIHQWPATLVQPVGSPLSLECTVEGTSNPNLYWYRQAAGRGLQLLFYSVGIGQISSEVPQNLSASRPQDRQFILSSKKLLLSDSGFYLCAWSGAGVPYEQYFGPGTRLTVT.

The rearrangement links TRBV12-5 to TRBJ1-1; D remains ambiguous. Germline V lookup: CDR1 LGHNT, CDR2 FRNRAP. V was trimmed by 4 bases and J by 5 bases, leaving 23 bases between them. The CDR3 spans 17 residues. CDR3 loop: CASGYSRYPKMWTEAFF. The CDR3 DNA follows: TGTGCTAGTGGTTACTCCAGGTACCCCAAGATGTGGACTGAAGCTTTCTTT.

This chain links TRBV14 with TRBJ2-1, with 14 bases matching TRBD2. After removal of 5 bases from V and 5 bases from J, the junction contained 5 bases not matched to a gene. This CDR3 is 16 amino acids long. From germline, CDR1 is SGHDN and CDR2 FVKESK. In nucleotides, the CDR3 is TGTGCCAGCAGCTTCCGACTAGCGGGAGGGGACAATGAGCAGTTCTTC. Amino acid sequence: CASSFRLAGGDNEQFF.

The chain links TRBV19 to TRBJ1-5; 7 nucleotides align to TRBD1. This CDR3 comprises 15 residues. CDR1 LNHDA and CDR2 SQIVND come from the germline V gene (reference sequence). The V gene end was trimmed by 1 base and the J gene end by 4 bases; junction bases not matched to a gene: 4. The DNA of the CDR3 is TGTGCCAGTAGTATAGGGGGACAGCGGAATCAGCCCCAGCATTTT. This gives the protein CASSIGGQRNQPQHF.

CDR3 in amino acids: CASSPSLEATNYGYTF. The CDR3 DNA is TGCGCCAGCAGCCCCTCCCTCGAGGCCACTAACTATGGCTACACCTTC. This chain connects TRBV4-3 to TRBJ1-2; no clear D gene. Germline V gives CDR1 LGHNA, CDR2 YSLEER. V shed 4 bases and J shed 0 bases, with 15 bases lying between them. The CDR3 totals 16 residues.

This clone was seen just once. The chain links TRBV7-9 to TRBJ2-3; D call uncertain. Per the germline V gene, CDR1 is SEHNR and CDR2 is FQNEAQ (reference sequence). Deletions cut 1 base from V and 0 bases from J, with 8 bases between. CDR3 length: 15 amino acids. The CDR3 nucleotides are TGTGCCAGCAGCTTAGTGCCCACTAGCACAGATACGCAGTATTTT. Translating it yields CASSLVPTSTDTQYF.

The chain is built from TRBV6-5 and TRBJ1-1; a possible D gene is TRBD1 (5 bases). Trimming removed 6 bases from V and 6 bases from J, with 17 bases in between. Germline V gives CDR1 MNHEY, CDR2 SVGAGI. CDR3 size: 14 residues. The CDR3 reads CASRPQVGQAEAFF. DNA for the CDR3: TGTGCCAGCAGGCCACAGGTGGGTCAGGCTGAAGCTTTCTTT.

The CDR3, as DNA: TGTGCCAGCAGTTTAAACGCCCAGCCCTTTTACGAGCAGTACTTC. Its protein is CASSLNAQPFYEQYF. The V gene is TRBV27, the J gene TRBJ2-7; D is uncertain. Germline V lookup: CDR1 MNHEY, CDR2 SMNVEV (reference sequence). This CDR3 spans 15 amino acids. The germline V and J ends were trimmed by 2 bases and 4 bases, with 15 bases remaining between them.

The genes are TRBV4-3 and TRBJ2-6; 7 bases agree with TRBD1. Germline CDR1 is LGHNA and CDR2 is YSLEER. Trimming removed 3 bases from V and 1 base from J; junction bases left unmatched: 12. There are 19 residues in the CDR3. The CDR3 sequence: CASSHPGPRQGSGANVLTF. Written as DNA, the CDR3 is TGCGCCAGCAGCCACCCGGGCCCGAGACAGGGATCTGGGGCCAACGTCCTGACTTTC.

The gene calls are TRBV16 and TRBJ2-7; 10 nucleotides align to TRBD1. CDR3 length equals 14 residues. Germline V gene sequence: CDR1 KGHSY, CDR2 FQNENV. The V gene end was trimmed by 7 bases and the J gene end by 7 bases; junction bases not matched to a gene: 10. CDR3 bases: TGTGCCAGCACCCTGGGACAGGGGATTAGGGAGCAGTACTTC. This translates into CASTLGQGIREQYF.

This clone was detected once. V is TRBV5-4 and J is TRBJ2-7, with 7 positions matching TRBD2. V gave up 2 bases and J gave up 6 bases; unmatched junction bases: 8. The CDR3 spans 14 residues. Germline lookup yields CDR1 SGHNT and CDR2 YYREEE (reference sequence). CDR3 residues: CASSLGLGSGEQYF. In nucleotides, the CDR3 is TGTGCCAGCAGCTTAGGACTAGGGTCCGGCGAGCAGTACTTC.

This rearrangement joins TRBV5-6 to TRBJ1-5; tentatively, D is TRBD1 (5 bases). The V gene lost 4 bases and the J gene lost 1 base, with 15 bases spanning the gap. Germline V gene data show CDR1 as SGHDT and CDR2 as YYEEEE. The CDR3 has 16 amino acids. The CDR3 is CASSLRLGGSNQPQHF. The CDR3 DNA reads TGTGCCAGCAGCCTACGTCTGGGGGGGAGCAATCAGCCCCAGCATTTT.

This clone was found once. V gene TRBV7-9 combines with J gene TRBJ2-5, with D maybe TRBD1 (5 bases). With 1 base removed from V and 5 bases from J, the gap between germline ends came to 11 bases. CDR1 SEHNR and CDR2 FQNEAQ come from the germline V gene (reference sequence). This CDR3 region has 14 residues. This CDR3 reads CASSLVGRVETQYF. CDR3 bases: TGTGCCAGCAGCTTAGTTGGCAGGGTGGAGACCCAGTACTTC.

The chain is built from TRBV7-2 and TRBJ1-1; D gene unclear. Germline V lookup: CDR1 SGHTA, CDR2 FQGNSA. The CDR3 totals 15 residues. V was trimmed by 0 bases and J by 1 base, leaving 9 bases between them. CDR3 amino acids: CASSLALIGNTEAFF. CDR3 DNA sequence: TGTGCCAGCAGCTTAGCGCTAATAGGGAACACTGAAGCTTTCTTT.

CDR3 coding DNA: TGTGCCAGCAGTTTACTAGGCCCAGTCAGCACTGAAGCTTTCTTT. This translates into CASSLLGPVSTEAFF. This chain uses TRBV27 with TRBJ1-1, with D uncertain. Germline lookup yields CDR1 MNHEY and CDR2 SMNVEV (reference sequence). The CDR3 has 15 residues. Trimming removed 2 bases from V and 4 bases from J, with 14 bases in between.